The 25 T cell receptor beta chains below all came from one sample that was sequenced in a study of blood T cell repertoires in COVID-19 (TCRdb year 2020). Libraries were made using the immunoSEQ multiplex PCR assay. TCRdb retrieved this table from immuneACCESS and kept in-frame rearrangements only. Not all clones are present; in checked studies, unresolved V genes account for under half, and no reason is known for the remainder. This sample is represented by 160,000 or so clones; 75% to 80% of them were singletons. Approximately 15% of the sample goes to the ten largest clones. Sequencing was performed on peripheral blood. The receptors originated from a woman of 80 years or more with acute or convalescent COVID-19.

The chain joins TRBV7-8 to TRBJ1-2; maybe TRBD1 (5 bases). The CDR3 contains 13 residues. Germline V gene sequence: CDR1 SGHVS, CDR2 FQNEAQ. V dropped 2 bases and J dropped 7 bases, with 11 bases sitting between them. The CDR3: CASSLKGALGYTF. In nucleotides, the CDR3 is TGTGCCAGCAGCTTAAAAGGGGCGCTTGGCTACACCTTC. Based on the CDR3 plus reference TRBV7-8 and TRBJ1-2, the full variable domain is GAGVSQSPRYKVAKRGQDVALRCDPISGHVSLFWYQQALGQGPEFLTYFQNEAQLDKSGLPSDRFFAERPEGSVSTLKIQRTQQEDSAVYLCASSLKGALGYTFGSGTRLTVV.

The chain is built from TRBV6-1 and TRBJ1-2, with 10 bases identical to TRBD1. The CDR3 has 15 residues. Germline V CDR1 and CDR2: MNHNS, SASEGT. With 2 bases clipped from V and 4 bases from J, the junction kept 4 bases outside the gene matches. The CDR3 DNA is TGTGCCAGCAGTGAATCAGGGACAGGGGCCTATGGCTACACCTTC. Residues: CASSESGTGAYGYTF.

This chain uses TRBV25-1 with TRBJ1-1; 8 bases map to TRBD1. Germline CDR1 reads MGHDK; CDR2 reads SYGVNS. The CDR3 length is 13 residues. V dropped 7 bases and J dropped 4; count of bases not matched to a gene: 5. This CDR3 reads CASNKQGGTEAFF. In DNA form, the CDR3 reads TGTGCCAGCAATAAACAGGGGGGCACTGAAGCTTTCTTT.

The CDR3 DNA reads TGTGCCAGCAGCGGAACAGGGGCGGTGCAGTTCTTC. Translated, it gives CASSGTGAVQFF. This rearrangement joins TRBV5-4 to TRBJ2-1; 7 nucleotides match TRBD1. The CDR3 runs 12 residues. V lost 4 bases to trimming and J lost 12 bases; unmatched junction nucleotides: 7. The germline V gene has CDR1 SGHNT and CDR2 YYREEE (reference sequence). The whole variable domain, remainder taken from reference TRBV5-4 and TRBJ2-1, is ETGVTQSPTHLIKTRGQQVTLRCSSQSGHNTVSWYQQALGQGPQFIFQYYREEENGRGNFPPRFSGLQFPNYSSELNVNALELDDSALYLCASSGTGAVQFFGPGTRLTVL.

This clone was seen only once. V gene TRBV13 combines with J gene TRBJ1-2; D is possibly TRBD1 (6 bases). Trimming stripped 1 base from V and 8 bases from J, with 17 bases between. Germline-derived CDR1 and CDR2 are PRHDT and FYEKMQ (reference sequence). This CDR3 region has 15 residues. CDR3 in amino acids: CASSLARVDRRGYTF. The CDR3 nucleotides are TGTGCCAGCAGCTTAGCGAGAGTGGACAGACGGGGCTACACCTTC.

This chain links TRBV5-1 with TRBJ2-5, with 14 bases matching TRBD2. V was pared by 4 bases and J by 4 bases, with 9 bases of the junction left unmatched. The CDR3 has 17 amino acids. CDR1 and CDR2 from the germline V gene are SGHRS and YFSETQ. This CDR3 reads CASSPMGLAGEGETQYF. The CDR3 DNA reads TGCGCCAGCAGCCCAATGGGACTAGCGGGAGAGGGAGAGACCCAGTACTTC.

This chain links TRBV5-4 with TRBJ2-5, with D possibly being TRBD2 (5 bases). The V gene lost 4 bases and the J gene lost 5 bases, with 15 bases spanning the gap. Germline CDR1 and CDR2: SGHNT and YYREEE (reference sequence). The CDR3 length is 14 residues. CDR3 protein: CASSADSRRETQYF. In nucleotides, the CDR3 is TGTGCCAGCAGCGCGGACTCCCGGCGGGAGACCCAGTACTTC.

In its sample, this clone was seen once. At one boundary the junction diverges from the germline segment, which might be a read error. The chain links TRBV12-3 or TRBV12-4 to TRBJ2-7, with 8 bases fitting TRBD1. The CDR3 is made up of 13 amino acids. In nucleotides, the CDR3 is TGTGCCAGCAGTTTTACGCCGGGACAGGCCCTTCTCTTC. This codes for CASSFTPGQALLF.

The J gene is TRBJ2-5, the V gene TRBV4-1, with D possibly TRBD1 on 6 matching bases. This CDR3 is built from 15 residues. V was trimmed by 2 bases and J by 2 bases, leaving 12 bases between them. CDR1 is MGHRA, CDR2 YSYEKL, per germline. This chain's CDR3 is CASSQPDRIQETQYF. The CDR3 DNA reads TGCGCCAGCAGCCAACCCGACAGGATTCAAGAGACCCAGTACTTC.

In its sample, this clone was seen a few times. The gene calls are TRBV7-9 and TRBJ1-4, with D perhaps matching TRBD1 (5 bases). The CDR3 totals 15 residues. V shed 4 bases and J shed 8 bases, with 17 bases lying between them. Germline V gives CDR1 SEHNR, CDR2 FQNEAQ (reference sequence). CDR3 nucleotide sequence: TGTGCCAGCAGCTCTGAGGGGACTGTGGGGGAAAAACTGTTTTTT. Translated, it gives CASSSEGTVGEKLFF.

This sequence joins TRBV2 and TRBJ2-1; D is possibly TRBD2 (6 bases). This CDR3 has 15 residues. The V end was cut by 2 bases, the J end by 3 bases, with 11 bases between. Germline loops: CDR1 SNHLY, CDR2 FYNNEI. As DNA, the CDR3 is TGTGCCAGCAGTGAAAATGGCGGGAACTACAATGAGCAGTTCTTC. Translated, it gives CASSENGGNYNEQFF. Full variable domain (outside the CDR3, taken from reference TRBV2 and TRBJ2-1): EPEVTQTPSHQVTQMGQEVILRCVPISNHLYFYWYRQILGQKVEFLVSFYNNEISEKSEIFDDQFSVERPDGSNFTLKIRSTKLEDSAMYFCASSENGGNYNEQFFGPGTRLTVL.

This clone was recorded at least ten times. J is TRBJ1-2 and V is TRBV6-4; no clear D gene. The CDR3 contains 15 residues. CDR1 and CDR2 (germline): MRHNA, SNTAGT. V was clipped by 0 bases and J by 6 bases, with 14 bases between them. Here the CDR3 DNA reads TGTGCCAGCAGTGACTCGATGGAGGGCGTGGATGGCTACACCTTC. Encoded protein: CASSDSMEGVDGYTF.

The chain links TRBV12-5 to TRBJ2-1, with D unclear. This CDR3 contains 12 residues. The germline CDR1 and CDR2 sequences are LGHNT and FRNRAP. The germline V and J ends were trimmed by 0 bases and 10 bases, with 7 bases remaining between them. CDR3 nucleotides: TGTGCTAGTGGTTTGGTACTGACAGAGCAGTTCTTC. It translates to CASGLVLTEQFF. The variable domain in full, completed from reference TRBV12-5 and TRBJ2-1, reads DARVTQTPRHKVTEMGQEVTMRCQPILGHNTVFWYRQTMMQGLELLAYFRNRAPLDDSGMPKDRFSAEMPDATLATLKIQPSEPRDSAVYFCASGLVLTEQFFGPGTRLTVL.

The chain combines TRBV10-1 with TRBJ1-5, with D possibly TRBD1 on 6 matching bases. The CDR3 covers 16 residues. Germline lookup yields CDR1 WNHNN and CDR2 SYGVQD (reference sequence). V was cut by 6 bases and J by 0 bases, with 15 bases left in between. CDR3 amino acids: CASSRSDRDSNQPQHF. DNA for the CDR3: TGCGCCAGCAGCCGTTCGGACAGAGATAGCAATCAGCCCCAGCATTTT.

V gene TRBV6-1 combines with J gene TRBJ2-1, with TRBD2 identical over 14 bases. There are 16 residues in the CDR3. CDR1 and CDR2 (germline): MNHNS, SASEGT. V was clipped by 4 bases and J by 6 bases; unmatched bases: 5. The CDR3 loop reads CASSARTSGGRNEQFF. CDR3 nucleotide sequence: TGTGCCAGCAGTGCTCGGACTAGCGGGGGGCGCAATGAGCAGTTCTTC.

This clone was found a few times. J is TRBJ2-1 and V is TRBV7-3; 13 bases align to TRBD2. The germline CDR1 and CDR2 sequences are SGHTA and FQGTGA. With 2 bases clipped from V and 8 bases from J, the junction kept 3 bases outside the gene matches. The CDR3 extends over 15 amino acids. CDR3 region: CASSLGGLAGDEQFF. Written as DNA, the CDR3 is TGTGCCAGCAGCTTAGGTGGACTAGCGGGAGATGAGCAGTTCTTC.

J is TRBJ2-5 and V is TRBV5-1; a weak D match, TRBD1 (5 bases). The CDR3 extends over 14 amino acids. Trimming shortened V by 5 bases and J by 1 base, and 12 bases separated the two germline ends. Germline CDR1 SGHRS, CDR2 YFSETQ. CDR3 in amino acids: CASRQVGGQETQYF. As DNA, the CDR3 is TGCGCCAGCAGACAGGTCGGCGGCCAAGAGACCCAGTACTTC.

This clone was counted a few times. The chain uses TRBV11-2 and TRBJ2-1, with D tentatively TRBD2 (6 bases). Trimming pared 4 bases from V and 4 bases from J, leaving 17 bases between. This CDR3 is 16 amino acids long. Germline lookup yields CDR1 SGHAT and CDR2 FQNNGV. CDR3 region: CASSSTRRGLYNEQFF. The DNA for the CDR3 is TGTGCCAGCAGCTCAACTAGGCGGGGATTGTACAATGAGCAGTTCTTC. The full variable domain, its missing parts supplied by reference TRBV11-2 and TRBJ2-1, is EAGVAQSPRYKIIEKRQSVAFWCNPISGHATLYWYQQILGQGPKLLIQFQNNGVVDDSQLPKDRFSAERLKGVDSTLKIQPAKLEDSAVYLCASSSTRRGLYNEQFFGPGTRLTVL.

The V call is TRBV6-5, the J call TRBJ2-2; TRBD1 aligns across 10 bases. Unmatched junction bases numbered 4, after V lost 6 bases and J lost 6 bases. There are 14 residues in the CDR3. Per the germline V gene, CDR1 is MNHEY and CDR2 is SVGAGI. Here the CDR3 DNA reads TGTGCCAGCAGAAGACAGGGGGCTGCCGGGGAGCTGTTTTTT. Translating it yields CASRRQGAAGELFF.

This clone was recorded a few times. CDR3 residues: CASSPRSGANVLTF. The CDR3 nucleotides are TGTGCCAGCAGCCCCCGGTCTGGGGCCAACGTCCTGACTTTC. V and J are TRBV11-2 and TRBJ2-6, with D unresolved. The V and J ends lost 5 bases and 1 base respectively, with 6 bases between them. The length of the CDR3 is 14 residues. The germline gives CDR1 SGHAT, CDR2 FQNNGV.

Of note for this clone: Mismatch with germline at one junction end may stem from a read error. This same CDR3 is encoded by further DNA sequences in the sample. The gene calls are TRBV4-1 and TRBJ2-5; tentatively, D is TRBD1 (7 bases). Germline values: CDR1 MGHRA, CDR2 YSYEKL. CDR3 size: 16 residues. CDR3: CASSQGGQPVRETQYF. For the CDR3, the DNA is TGCGCCAGCAGCCAAGGGGGACAGCCAGTCCGGGAGACCCAATACTTC.

This clone was found a few times. This rearrangement joins TRBV10-1 to TRBJ1-2, with D maybe TRBD1 (5 bases). The germline V gene encodes CDR1 WNHNN and CDR2 SYGVQD (reference sequence). Trimming took off 4 bases at V and 2 bases at J, with 8 bases between the two ends. This CDR3 spans 13 amino acids. The CDR3 sequence is CASSAGPNYGYTF. CDR3 DNA: TGCGCCAGCAGTGCAGGGCCCAACTATGGCTACACCTTC.

The chain joins TRBV23-1 to TRBJ2-7; TRBD2 is a possible D gene (5 bases). Being an ORF, TRBV23-1 has a function that is uncertain. V dropped 3 bases and J dropped 0 bases, with 18 bases sitting between them. The CDR3 consists of 17 residues. This CDR3 is CASSHPRTRPSSYEQYF. CDR3 in DNA: TGCGCCAGCAGTCACCCGAGGACTCGCCCTAGCTCCTACGAGCAGTACTTC.

This clone was seen only a few times. This rearrangement joins TRBV6-1 to TRBJ1-4; D unresolved. Trimming shortened V by 0 bases and J by 0 bases, and 8 bases separated the two germline ends. Germline V gene sequence: CDR1 MNHNS, CDR2 SASEGT. This CDR3 has 16 residues. This chain's CDR3 is CASSEAGPTTNEKLFF. CDR3 nucleotides: TGTGCCAGCAGTGAAGCGGGCCCTACAACTAATGAAAAACTGTTTTTT.

The table lists this clone with a count of one. The chain carries TRBV28 and TRBJ1-2, with D possibly matching TRBD1 (5 bases). The V end was cut by 5 bases, the J end by 7 bases, with 17 bases between. CDR1 and CDR2 (germline): MDHEN, SYDVKM. The CDR3 is 14 residues long. The CDR3 loop is CASSTQGALGGYTF. CDR3 bases: TGTGCCAGCAGTACCCAAGGGGCCCTAGGTGGCTACACCTTC.